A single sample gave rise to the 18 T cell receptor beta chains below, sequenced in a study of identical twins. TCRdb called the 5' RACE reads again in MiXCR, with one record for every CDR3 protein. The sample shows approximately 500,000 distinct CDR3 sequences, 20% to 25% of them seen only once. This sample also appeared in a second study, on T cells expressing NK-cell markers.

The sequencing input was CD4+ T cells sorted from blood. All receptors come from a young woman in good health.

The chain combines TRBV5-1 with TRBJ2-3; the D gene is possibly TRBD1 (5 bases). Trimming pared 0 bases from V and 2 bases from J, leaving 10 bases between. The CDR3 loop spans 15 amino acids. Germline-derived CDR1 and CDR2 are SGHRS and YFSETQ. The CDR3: CASSLGQRITDTQYF. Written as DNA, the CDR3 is TGCGCCAGCAGCTTGGGACAGAGGATCACAGATACGCAGTATTTT.

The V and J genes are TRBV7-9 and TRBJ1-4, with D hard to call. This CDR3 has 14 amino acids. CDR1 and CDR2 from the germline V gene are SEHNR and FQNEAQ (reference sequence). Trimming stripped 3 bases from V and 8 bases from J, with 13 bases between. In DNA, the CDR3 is TGTGCCAGCAGCTTCGTCGGGGAGAGAGAAAAACTGTTTTTT. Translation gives CASSFVGEREKLFF.

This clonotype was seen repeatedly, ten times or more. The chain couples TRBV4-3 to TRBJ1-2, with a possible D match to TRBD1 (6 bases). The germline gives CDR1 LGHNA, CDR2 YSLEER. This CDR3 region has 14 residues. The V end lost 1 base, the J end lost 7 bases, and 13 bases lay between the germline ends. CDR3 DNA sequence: TGCGCCAGCAGCCAAGGAGGGGGAGATGTTGGCTACACCTTC. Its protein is CASSQGGGDVGYTF.

CDR3: CASREDAEGQFF. The CDR3 DNA reads TGTGCCAGCAGAGAAGACGCGGAGGGGCAGTTCTTC. The chain recombines TRBV11-2 with TRBJ2-1, with D possibly TRBD2 on 6 matching bases. Germline CDR1 is SGHAT and CDR2 is FQNNGV. The ends were cut back, 6 bases at V and 12 bases at J, with 15 bases in the middle. This CDR3 is built from 12 residues.

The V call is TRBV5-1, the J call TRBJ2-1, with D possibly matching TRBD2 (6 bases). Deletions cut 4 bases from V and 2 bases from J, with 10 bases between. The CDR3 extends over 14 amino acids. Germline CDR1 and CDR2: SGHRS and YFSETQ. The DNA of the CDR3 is TGCGCCAGCAGCGGACGGACTACCTACAATGAGCAGTTCTTC. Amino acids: CASSGRTTYNEQFF.

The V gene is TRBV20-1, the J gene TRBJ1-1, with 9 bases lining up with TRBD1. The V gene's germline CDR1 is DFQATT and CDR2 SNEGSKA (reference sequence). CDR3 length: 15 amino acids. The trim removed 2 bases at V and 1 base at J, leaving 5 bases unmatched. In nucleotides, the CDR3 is TGCAGTGCTAGATTCTCGACAGGGGGGAACACTGAAGCTTTCTTT. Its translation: CSARFSTGGNTEAFF.

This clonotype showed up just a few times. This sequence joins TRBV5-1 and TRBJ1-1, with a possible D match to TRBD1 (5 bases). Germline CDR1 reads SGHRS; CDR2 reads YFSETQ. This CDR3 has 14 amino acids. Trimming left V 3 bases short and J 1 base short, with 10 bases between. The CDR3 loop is CASSSTTGNTEAFF. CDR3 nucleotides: TGCGCCAGCAGCTCCACCACAGGGAACACTGAAGCTTTCTTT.

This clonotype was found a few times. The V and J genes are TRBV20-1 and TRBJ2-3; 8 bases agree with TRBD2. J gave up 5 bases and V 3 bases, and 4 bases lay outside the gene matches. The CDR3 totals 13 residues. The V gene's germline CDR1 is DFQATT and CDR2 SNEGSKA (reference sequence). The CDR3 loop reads CSARISGVDTQYF. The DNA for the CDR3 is TGCAGTGCTAGGATTAGCGGGGTAGATACGCAGTATTTT.

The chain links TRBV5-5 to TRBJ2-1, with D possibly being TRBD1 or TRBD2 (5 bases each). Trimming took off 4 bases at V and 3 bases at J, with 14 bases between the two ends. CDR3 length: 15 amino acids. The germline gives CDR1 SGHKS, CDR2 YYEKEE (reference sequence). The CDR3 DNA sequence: TGTGCCAGCAGCGGGGACCGCCGGCACTACAATGAGCAGTTCTTC. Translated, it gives CASSGDRRHYNEQFF.

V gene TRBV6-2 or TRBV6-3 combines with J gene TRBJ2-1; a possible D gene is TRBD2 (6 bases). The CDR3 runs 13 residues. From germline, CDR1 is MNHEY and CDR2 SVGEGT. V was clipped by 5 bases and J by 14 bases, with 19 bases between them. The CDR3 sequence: CASSPMLLASEFF. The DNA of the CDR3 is TGTGCCAGCAGTCCTATGCTACTAGCTTCGGAGTTCTTC.

The CDR3 reads CASSPKGGGANVLTF. CDR3 nucleotide sequence: TGTGCCAGCAGTCCCAAGGGAGGTGGGGCCAACGTCCTGACTTTC. V and J are TRBV12-3 or TRBV12-4 and TRBJ2-6; D is possibly TRBD2 (6 bases). The CDR3 totals 15 residues. Trimming took off 5 bases at V and 3 bases at J, with 11 bases between the two ends.

The CDR3 sequence: CAWSRDNSYEQYF. The DNA of the CDR3 is TGTGCCTGGAGTCGGGACAACTCCTACGAGCAGTACTTC. The chain joins TRBV30 to TRBJ2-7, with D possibly matching TRBD1 (6 bases). Germline lookup yields CDR1 GTSNPN and CDR2 SVGIG (reference sequence). The CDR3 covers 13 residues. V gave up 2 bases and J gave up 0 bases, with 8 bases separating them.

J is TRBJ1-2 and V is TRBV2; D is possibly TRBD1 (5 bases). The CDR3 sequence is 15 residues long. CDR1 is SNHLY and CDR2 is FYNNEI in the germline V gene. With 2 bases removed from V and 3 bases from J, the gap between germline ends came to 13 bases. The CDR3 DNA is TGTGCCAGCAGTGAAACGAGGGGCTCTTACTATGGCTACACCTTC. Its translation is CASSETRGSYYGYTF.

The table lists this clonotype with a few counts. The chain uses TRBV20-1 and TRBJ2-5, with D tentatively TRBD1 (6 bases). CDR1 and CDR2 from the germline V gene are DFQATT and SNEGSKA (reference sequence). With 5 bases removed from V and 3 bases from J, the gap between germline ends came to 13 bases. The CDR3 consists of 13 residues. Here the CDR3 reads CSAPLPGEETQYF. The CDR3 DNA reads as TGCAGTGCTCCCCTTCCAGGGGAAGAGACCCAGTACTTC.

The CDR3: CASSPMGRSSYNEQFF. The CDR3, as DNA: TGTGCCAGCAGTCCTATGGGGCGCAGCTCCTACAATGAGCAGTTCTTC. V is TRBV12-3 or TRBV12-4 and J is TRBJ2-1, with D possibly TRBD1 on 5 matching bases. Trimming removed 5 bases from V and 0 bases from J, with 14 bases in between. CDR3 length: 16 amino acids.

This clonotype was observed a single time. Written as DNA, the CDR3 is TGCGCCAGCAGCTTACCGGGGGGTAGCGGGGGTTCGAGGTTCTTC. This codes for CASSLPGGSGGSRFF. The chain recombines TRBV5-1 with TRBJ2-1; 9 nucleotides match TRBD2. This CDR3 is 15 amino acids long. From germline, CDR1 is SGHRS and CDR2 YFSETQ. The J segment lost 15 bases and the V segment lost 2 bases, leaving 15 bases of the junction unmatched.

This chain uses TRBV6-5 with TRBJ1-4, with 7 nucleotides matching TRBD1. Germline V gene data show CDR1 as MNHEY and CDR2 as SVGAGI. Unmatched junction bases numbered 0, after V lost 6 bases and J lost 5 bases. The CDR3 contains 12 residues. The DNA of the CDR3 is TGTGCCAGCAGGGACAGGAATGAAAAACTGTTTTTT. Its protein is CASRDRNEKLFF.

The CDR3 spells CATRDPGRTGEQYF. As DNA, the CDR3 is TGCGCCACTAGGGACCCGGGACGGACGGGCGAGCAGTACTTC. The rearrangement links TRBV5-1 to TRBJ2-7; TRBD1 or TRBD2 may be the D gene (5 bases each). Trimming removed 9 bases at V and 6 bases at J, with 22 bases between. Germline V gene sequence: CDR1 SGHRS, CDR2 YFSETQ. The CDR3 runs 14 residues.